This T cell receptor beta chain was identified in a study of response to subunit inactivated influenza vaccine (dated by TCRdb to 2016 to 2018). Concerning the study at large: The study used deep quantitative T cell receptor repertoire profiling to track responses to a trivalent subunit inactivated influenza vaccine. Beyond this particular receptor, the publication reports: It was suggested by the authors that each seasonal influenza vaccination may recruit only a limited number of new T cells.

CDR1 is given as SGHDN and CDR2 as FVKESK, both from the germline V gene. The CDR3 sequence holds 14 residues, the cysteine and phenylalanine included. The read is trimmed to its CDR3 DNA, 42 bases read in frame from base 1. The trim is 5 bases for V and 6 bases for J, with a gap of 16 bases between the germline ends. Libraries were made using RT-PCR. The sequencer was an Illumina HiSeq 2500. TCRdb handled the public reads itself, with Q25 trimming in fastp and clone calling in MiXCR, and kept productive beta chains. Rows matching on CDR3 protein sequence are summarized as one entry with the most common DNA and genes. Within this sample are hundreds of thousands of distinct CDR3 sequences, with roughly 10% of them counted one time only. 10% of the sample is in the top ten clones. This clonotype came up a few times. The specificity of this receptor is unknown. No base quality values were provided; no much bigger clone lies one nucleotide off.

This sequence originates from a middle-aged man who received an inactivated influenza vaccine. Donor details come from another sample of the same person, matched by shared clones. The source material was PBMCs from blood, sampled on the day of vaccination. The chain was built from TRBV14 and TRBJ1-1, with TRBD1 perhaps the D gene, on 6 matching bases. The DNA reads as follows: TGTGCCAGCAGCTTTGACAGGAGGAAGCCTGAAGCTTTCTTT. Translated, this is CASSFDRRKPEAFF.